This TCR beta chain was sequenced during a study of somatic mutations in cytotoxic T cells in rheumatoid arthritis. Among the healthy controls, all of them blood donors, the median age was around 59 years (range roughly 20-75) and more than 50% were female. Germline assignment: CDR1 SGHRS and CDR2 YFSETQ. Trimming at V came to 1 base and at J to 9 bases, leaving 8 bases not matched to a gene. This CDR3 is 16 amino acids long. The assay was immunoSEQ multiplex PCR, and TCRdb's table has in-frame clones only and misses some. The sample yields over 20,000 clones, more than 75% seen once. The chain combines TRBV5-1 with TRBJ2-1; 12 bases fit TRBD1. The sample comprised CD8+ T cells sorted from blood. The clonotype was recovered from a man between 45 and 60 years old in good health. The CDR3 nucleotides are TGCGCCAGCAGCTTGTTTAAGGGACAGGGGGCCACTGAGCAGTTCTTC. Translation: CASSLFKGQGATEQFF.